Listed below are T cell receptor beta chains from one sample, sequenced in a study of CD8+ T cells in alopecia areata. TCRdb's table, derived via immunoSEQ multiplex PCR, lists solely in-frame clones and lacks some. Of more than 150,000 clones in the sample, about 60% were seen once. This specimen consisted of CD4+ T cells sorted from blood, obtained at week 0. The source is a human donor with alopecia areata. Both conserved end residues are part of each CDR3. D genes are given only for firm matches. Clone size is shown for a subset of rows, as once, few, many or a class of expanded clone.

>NA|TRBV30|TRBJ2-7|few
TGTGCCTGGAGGACACCCCAGGGTGCCAACGAGCAGTACTTC
CAWRTPQGANEQYF
>NA|TRBV29-1|TRBJ1-2|NA
TGCAGCGTTGGAAACAGGAACTATGGCTACACCTTC
CSVGNRNYGYTF
>NA|TRBV6-1|TRBJ2-5|once
TGTGCCAGCATGGCAGAGACCCAGTACTTC
CASMAETQYF
>NA|TRBV18|TRBJ1-1|NA
TGTGCCAGCTCAGACAGCGACAACACTGAAGCTTTCTTT
CASSDSDNTEAFF
>NA|TRBV29-1|TRBJ1-1|NA
TGCAGCGTTAGACCCCGACAGGCCAACACTGAAGCTTTCTTT
CSVRPRQANTEAFF
>NA|TRBV30|TRBJ1-3|few
TGTGCCTGGAGTGTAGGGAGGCAATACACCATATATTTT
CAWSVGRQYTIYF
>TRBD2|TRBV30|TRBJ2-5|NA
TGTGCCTGGAGTATGGGGGGGACGGAGAAAGAGACCCAGTACTTC
CAWSMGGTEKETQYF
>NA|TRBV9|TRBJ2-1|NA
TGTGCCAGCAGCGCGTCAGGGTCTGAGCAGTTCTTC
CASSASGSEQFF
>NA|TRBV5-6|TRBJ2-2|few
TGTGCCAGCAGCTTGAAGAGACAAAACACCGGGGAGCTGTTTTTT
CASSLKRQNTGELFF
>TRBD2|TRBV29-1|TRBJ2-3|few
TGCAGCGTTGAGCTAGCGGGGGGATATACGCAGTATTTT
CSVELAGGYTQYF
>NA|TRBV7-7|TRBJ2-5|many
TGTGCTAGCAGCTTAGCGTCCGGTCGGGTCCAAGAGACCCAGTACTTC
CASSLASGRVQETQYF